What follows are 8 T cell receptor beta chains derived from one specimen sequenced in a study of cytotoxic CD8 clonotypes in ibrutinib-treated CLL. The repertoire was sequenced with immunoSEQ multiplex PCR; TCRdb's copy has only in-frame clones and lacks some. The sample lists 110,000 to 150,000 clones; about 76% were seen once. The material was PBMCs, obtained after 24 months of ibrutinib treatment. The receptor source for this set is a human donor with chronic lymphocytic leukemia.

The V gene is TRBV7-2, the J gene TRBJ1-5, with 7 bases that match TRBD1. This CDR3 spans 16 amino acids. Germline V gives CDR1 SGHTA, CDR2 FQGNSA. V trimming: 3 bases; J trimming: 3 bases; junction bases outside the gene matches: 8. CDR3 in amino acids: CASSFFGRGDNQPQHF. Written as DNA, the CDR3 is TGTGCCAGCAGCTTTTTCGGCAGGGGGGACAATCAGCCCCAGCATTTT.

DNA of the CDR3: TGCGCCAGCAGCTTCGGACAGGGGGCCTACAATGAGCAGTTCTTC. Translated, it gives CASSFGQGAYNEQFF. This chain joins TRBV5-1 and TRBJ2-1, with 10 nucleotides matching TRBD1. This CDR3 has 15 residues. Germline assignment: CDR1 SGHRS and CDR2 YFSETQ. The J segment lost 2 bases and the V segment lost 2 bases, leaving 1 base of the junction unmatched. Drawing the rest from reference TRBV5-1 and TRBJ2-1, the complete variable domain is KAGVTQTPRYLIKTRGQQVTLSCSPISGHRSVSWYQQTPGQGLQFLFEYFSETQRNKGNFPGRFSGRQFSNSRSEMNVSTLELGDSALYLCASSFGQGAYNEQFFGPGTRLTVL.

This clone was seen repeatedly, ten times or more. The V and J genes are TRBV30 and TRBJ1-6, with D possibly matching TRBD1 (6 bases). V was cut by 4 bases and J by 8 bases, with 12 bases left in between. CDR1 GTSNPN and CDR2 SVGIG come from the germline V gene (reference sequence). This CDR3 has 13 amino acids. The chain's CDR3 is CAWMHPGDSPLHF. CDR3 nucleotides: TGTGCCTGGATGCATCCAGGGGATTCACCCCTCCACTTT. The full variable domain, its missing parts supplied by reference TRBV30 and TRBJ1-6, is SQTIHQWPATLVQPVGSPLSLECTVEGTSNPNLYWYRQAAGRGLQLLFYSVGIGQISSEVPQNLSASRPQDRQFILSSKKLLLSDSGFYLCAWMHPGDSPLHFGNGTRLTVT.

V usage is TRBV28 and J usage is TRBJ2-1; D uncertain. The CDR3 is made up of 13 amino acids. V lost 5 bases to trimming and J lost 4 bases, with 9 bases between them. The germline gives CDR1 MDHEN, CDR2 SYDVKM. The CDR3 loop reads CASSLSPYNEQFF. CDR3 nucleotides: TGTGCCAGCAGTCTGTCACCTTACAATGAGCAGTTCTTC.

The chain links TRBV6-5 to TRBJ1-5, with D perhaps TRBD1 (5 bases). The CDR3 runs to 14 residues. CDR1 and CDR2 (germline): MNHEY, SVGAGI. V was cut by 2 bases and J by 6 bases, with 11 bases left in between. In nucleotides, the CDR3 is TGTGCCAGCAGTTACGGGGGGTCTGGTCAGCCCCAGCATTTT. Amino acids: CASSYGGSGQPQHF.

In its sample, this clone was seen once. DNA for the CDR3: TGTGCCAGCAGCCCGGGGGCAGATACGCAGTATTTT. Amino acids: CASSPGADTQYF. The V call is TRBV7-8, the J call TRBJ2-3; possible D gene TRBD2, 6 bases. The CDR3 is made up of 12 amino acids. Trimming cost V 5 bases and J 4 bases, with 7 bases left between them. Germline V gene lookup returns CDR1 SGHVS and CDR2 FQNEAQ.

This clone occurred a few times. The chain carries TRBV4-2 and TRBJ2-5; no clear D. The V and J ends lost 4 bases and 2 bases respectively, with 8 bases between them. The V gene's germline CDR1 is LGHNA and CDR2 YNFKEQ. This CDR3 spans 13 amino acids. The chain's CDR3 is CASSRLGQETQYF. The CDR3 DNA follows: TGTGCCAGCAGCCGACTCGGGCAAGAGACCCAGTACTTC.

A single count supports this clone. V is TRBV19 and J is TRBJ2-3; D is unresolved. The germline V gene has CDR1 LNHDA and CDR2 SQIVND (reference sequence). With 5 bases removed from V and 0 bases from J, the gap between germline ends came to 12 bases. CDR3 length: 15 residues. As DNA, the CDR3 is TGTGCCAGTAGTTCCCAGGATTCTAGCACAGATACGCAGTATTTT. This translates into CASSSQDSSTDTQYF.